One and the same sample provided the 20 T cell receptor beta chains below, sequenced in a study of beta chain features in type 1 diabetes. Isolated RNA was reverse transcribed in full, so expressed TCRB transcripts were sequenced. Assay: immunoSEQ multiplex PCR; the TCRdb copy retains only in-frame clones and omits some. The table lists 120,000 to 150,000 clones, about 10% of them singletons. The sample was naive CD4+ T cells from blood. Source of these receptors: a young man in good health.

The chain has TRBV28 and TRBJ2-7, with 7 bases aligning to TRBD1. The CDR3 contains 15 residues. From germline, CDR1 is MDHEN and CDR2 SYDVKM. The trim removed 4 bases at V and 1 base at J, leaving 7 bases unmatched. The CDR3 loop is CASSSPTGLSYEQYF. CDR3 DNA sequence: TGTGCCAGCAGTTCCCCGACAGGGCTTTCCTACGAGCAGTACTTC. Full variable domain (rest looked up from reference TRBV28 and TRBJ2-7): DVKVTQSSRYLVKRTGEKVFLECVQDMDHENMFWYRQDPGLGLRLIYFSYDVKMKEKGDIPEGYSVSREKKERFSLILESASTNQTSMYLCASSSPTGLSYEQYFGPGTRLTVT.

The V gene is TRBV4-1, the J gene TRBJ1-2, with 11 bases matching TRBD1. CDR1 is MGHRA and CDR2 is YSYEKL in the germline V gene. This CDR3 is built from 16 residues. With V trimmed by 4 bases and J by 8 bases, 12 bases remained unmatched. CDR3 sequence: CASSLKQGQGAPGYTF. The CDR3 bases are TGCGCCAGCAGCCTGAAGCAAGGACAGGGGGCTCCCGGCTACACCTTC.

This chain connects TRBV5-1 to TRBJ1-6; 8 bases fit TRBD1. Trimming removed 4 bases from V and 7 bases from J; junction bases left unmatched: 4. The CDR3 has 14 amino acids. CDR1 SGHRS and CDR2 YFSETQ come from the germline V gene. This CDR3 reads CASSQGQENSPLHF. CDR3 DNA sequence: TGCGCCAGCAGCCAGGGACAGGAAAATTCACCCCTCCACTTT.

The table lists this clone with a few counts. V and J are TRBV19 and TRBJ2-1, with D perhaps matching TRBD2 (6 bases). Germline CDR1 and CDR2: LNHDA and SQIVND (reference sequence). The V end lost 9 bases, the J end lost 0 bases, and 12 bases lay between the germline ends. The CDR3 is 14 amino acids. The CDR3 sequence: CASGLTSSYNEQFF. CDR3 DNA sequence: TGTGCCAGCGGGCTGACTAGCTCCTACAATGAGCAGTTCTTC.

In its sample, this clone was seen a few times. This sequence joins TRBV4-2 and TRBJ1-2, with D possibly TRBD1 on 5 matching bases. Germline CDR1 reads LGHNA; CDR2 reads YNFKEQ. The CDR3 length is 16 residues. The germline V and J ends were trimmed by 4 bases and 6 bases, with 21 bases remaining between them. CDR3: CASSPLVGGGANGYTF. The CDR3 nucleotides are TGTGCCAGCAGCCCTCTGGTGGGCGGGGGAGCGAATGGCTACACCTTC.

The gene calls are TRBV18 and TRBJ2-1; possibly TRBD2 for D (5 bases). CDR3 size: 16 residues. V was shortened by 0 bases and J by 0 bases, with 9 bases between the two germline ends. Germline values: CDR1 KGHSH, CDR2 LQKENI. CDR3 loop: CASSPPGGLSYNEQFF. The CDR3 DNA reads TGTGCCAGCTCACCACCTGGCGGACTCTCCTACAATGAGCAGTTCTTC.

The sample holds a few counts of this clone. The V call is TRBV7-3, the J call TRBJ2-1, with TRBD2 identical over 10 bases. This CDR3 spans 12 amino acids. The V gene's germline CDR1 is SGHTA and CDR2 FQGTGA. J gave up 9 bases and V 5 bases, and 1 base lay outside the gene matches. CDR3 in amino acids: CASSQRGGEQFF. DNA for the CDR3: TGTGCCAGCAGCCAGCGGGGGGGTGAGCAGTTCTTC.

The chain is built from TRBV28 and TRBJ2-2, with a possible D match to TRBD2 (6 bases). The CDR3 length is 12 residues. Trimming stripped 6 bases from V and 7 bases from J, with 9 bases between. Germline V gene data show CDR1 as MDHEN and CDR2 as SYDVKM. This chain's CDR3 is CASRRDVGELFF. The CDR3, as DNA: TGTGCCAGCAGGCGGGATGTCGGGGAGCTGTTTTTT.

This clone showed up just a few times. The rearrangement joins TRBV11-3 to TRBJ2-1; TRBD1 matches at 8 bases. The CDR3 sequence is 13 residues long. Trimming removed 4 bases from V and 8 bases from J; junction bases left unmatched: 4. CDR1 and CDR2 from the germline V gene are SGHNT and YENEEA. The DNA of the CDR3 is TGTGCCAGCAGCTCCGGGACAGGCCATGAGCAGTTCTTC. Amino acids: CASSSGTGHEQFF. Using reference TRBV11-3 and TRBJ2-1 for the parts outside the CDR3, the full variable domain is EAGVVQSPRYKIIEKKQPVAFWCNPISGHNTLYWYLQNLGQGPELLIRYENEEAVDDSQLPKDRFSAERLKGVDSTLKIQPAELGDSAVYLCASSSGTGHEQFFGPGTRLTVL.

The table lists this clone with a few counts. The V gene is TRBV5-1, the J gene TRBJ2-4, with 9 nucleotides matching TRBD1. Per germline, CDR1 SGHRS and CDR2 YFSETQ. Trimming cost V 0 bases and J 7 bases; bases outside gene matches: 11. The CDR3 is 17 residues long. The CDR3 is CASSLGPGTGSENIQYF. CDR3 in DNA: TGCGCCAGCAGCTTGGGGCCCGGGACAGGGTCAGAGAACATTCAGTACTTC.

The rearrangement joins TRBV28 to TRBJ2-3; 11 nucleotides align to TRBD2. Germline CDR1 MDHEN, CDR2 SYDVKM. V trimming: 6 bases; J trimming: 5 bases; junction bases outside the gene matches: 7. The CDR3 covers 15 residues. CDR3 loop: CASRLAGDARDTQYF. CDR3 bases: TGTGCCAGCAGACTAGCGGGGGATGCAAGAGATACGCAGTATTTT.

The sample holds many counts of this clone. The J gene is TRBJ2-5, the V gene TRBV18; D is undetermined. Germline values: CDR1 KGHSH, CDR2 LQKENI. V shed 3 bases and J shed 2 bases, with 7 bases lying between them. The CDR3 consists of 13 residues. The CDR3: CASSPTAQETQYF. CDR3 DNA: TGTGCCAGCTCACCTACAGCTCAAGAGACCCAGTACTTC.

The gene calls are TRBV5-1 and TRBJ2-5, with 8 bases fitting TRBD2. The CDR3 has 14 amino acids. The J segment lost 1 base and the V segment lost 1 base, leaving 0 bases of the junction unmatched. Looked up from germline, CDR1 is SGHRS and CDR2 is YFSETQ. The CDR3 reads CASSLRGGQETQYF. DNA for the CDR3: TGCGCCAGCAGCTTGCGGGGGGGCCAAGAGACCCAGTACTTC.

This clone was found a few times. CDR3 in DNA: TGTGCCAGCAGCTCTCGACTAGCTGATAGAAGCCGGGAGCAGTACTTC. It codes for CASSSRLADRSREQYF. The gene calls are TRBV5-4 and TRBJ2-7; 7 bases fit TRBD2. Germline CDR1 is SGHNT and CDR2 is YYREEE (reference sequence). This CDR3 spans 16 amino acids. V gave up 3 bases and J gave up 7 bases; unmatched junction bases: 16.

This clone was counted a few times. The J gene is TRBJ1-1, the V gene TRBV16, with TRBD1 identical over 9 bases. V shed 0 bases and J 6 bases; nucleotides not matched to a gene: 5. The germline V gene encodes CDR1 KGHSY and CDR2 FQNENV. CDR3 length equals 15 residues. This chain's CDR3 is CASSQSGQGFAEAFF. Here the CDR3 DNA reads TGTGCCAGCAGCCAATCTGGACAGGGGTTCGCTGAAGCTTTCTTT.

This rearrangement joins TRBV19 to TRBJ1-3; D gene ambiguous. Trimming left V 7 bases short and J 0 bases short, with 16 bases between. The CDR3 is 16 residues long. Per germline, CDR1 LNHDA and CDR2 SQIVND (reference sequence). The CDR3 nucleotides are TGTGCCAGTACCACACGGAGGACGTCCTCTGGAAACACCATATATTTT. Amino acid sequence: CASTTRRTSSGNTIYF.

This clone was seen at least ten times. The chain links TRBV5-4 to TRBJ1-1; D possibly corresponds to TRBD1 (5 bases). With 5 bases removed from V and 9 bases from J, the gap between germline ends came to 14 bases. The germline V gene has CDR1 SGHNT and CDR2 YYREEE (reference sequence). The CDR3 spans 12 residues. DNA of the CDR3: TGTGCCAGCAGGGCGAACATGGACAAAGCTTTCTTT. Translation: CASRANMDKAFF.

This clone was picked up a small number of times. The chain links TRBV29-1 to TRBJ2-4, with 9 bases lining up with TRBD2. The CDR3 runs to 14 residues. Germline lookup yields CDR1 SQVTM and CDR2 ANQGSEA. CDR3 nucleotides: TGCAGTATTGGCGGGGGGGCCCACAAAAACATTCAGTACTTC. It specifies CSIGGGAHKNIQYF.

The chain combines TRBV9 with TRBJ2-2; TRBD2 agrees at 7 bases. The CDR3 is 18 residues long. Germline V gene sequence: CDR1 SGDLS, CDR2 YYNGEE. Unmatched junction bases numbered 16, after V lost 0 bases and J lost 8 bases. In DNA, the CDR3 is TGTGCCAGCAGCGTAGACAGCTGGCGGGGGTCTATCACGGGGGAGCTGTTTTTT. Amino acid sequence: CASSVDSWRGSITGELFF.

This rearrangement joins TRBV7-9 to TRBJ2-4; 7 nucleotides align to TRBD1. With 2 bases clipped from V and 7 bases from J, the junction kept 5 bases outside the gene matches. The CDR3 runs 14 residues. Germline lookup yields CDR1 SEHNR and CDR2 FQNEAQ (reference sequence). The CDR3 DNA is TGTGCCAGCAGCTTAATAGGGGGCGCGAACATTCAGTACTTC. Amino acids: CASSLIGGANIQYF.